This TCR beta chain was recovered during a study of blood T cell repertoires in COVID-19. Germline CDR1 reads KGHSH; CDR2 reads LQKENI. With V trimmed by 3 bases and J by 0 bases, 4 bases remained unmatched. The CDR3 spans 17 residues. It was during active infection that Seattle patients were enrolled and then longitudinally followed. Source study methods: Amplification of reference gene primers was used by the study to estimate nucleated cell counts. Produced via immunoSEQ multiplex PCR; TCRdb's table is partial and in-frame only. V, J and clone size derive from that table, while D and trimming were established from the DNA sequence. This repertoire shows 150,000 or so clones, approximately 84% found once; its top ten account for under 7%.

The rearrangement joins TRBV18 to TRBJ2-2, with 10 bases fitting TRBD2. The sequenced sample was peripheral blood. This clonotype was sampled from a woman aged 45-60 years with COVID-19, enrolled during active disease. As DNA, the CDR3 is TGTGCCAGCTCACCGCCTAGCGGGGGTTCGAACACCGGGGAGCTGTTTTTT. Protein sequence: CASSPPSGGSNTGELFF.